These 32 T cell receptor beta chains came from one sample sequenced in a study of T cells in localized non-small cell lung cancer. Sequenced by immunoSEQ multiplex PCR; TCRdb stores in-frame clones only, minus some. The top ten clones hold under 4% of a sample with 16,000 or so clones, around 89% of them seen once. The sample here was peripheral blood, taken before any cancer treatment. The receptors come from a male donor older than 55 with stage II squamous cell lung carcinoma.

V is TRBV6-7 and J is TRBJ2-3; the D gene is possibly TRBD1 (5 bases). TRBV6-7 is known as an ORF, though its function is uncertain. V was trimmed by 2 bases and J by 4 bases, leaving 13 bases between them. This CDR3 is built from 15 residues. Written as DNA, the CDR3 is TGTGCCAGCAGTTACCTGGCAAACAGGCCAGATACGCAGTATTTT. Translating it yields CASSYLANRPDTQYF.

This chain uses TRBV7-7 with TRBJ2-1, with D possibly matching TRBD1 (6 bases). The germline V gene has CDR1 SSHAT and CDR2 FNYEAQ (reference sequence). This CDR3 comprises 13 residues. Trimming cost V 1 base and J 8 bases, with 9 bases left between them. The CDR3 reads CASSLEGDDEQFF. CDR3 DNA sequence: TGTGCCAGCAGCTTAGAGGGGGACGATGAGCAGTTCTTC.

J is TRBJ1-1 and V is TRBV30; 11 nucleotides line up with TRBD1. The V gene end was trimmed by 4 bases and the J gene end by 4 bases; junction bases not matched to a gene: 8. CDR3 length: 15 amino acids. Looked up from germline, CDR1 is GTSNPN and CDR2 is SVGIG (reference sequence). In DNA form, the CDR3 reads TGTGCCTGGACCCTGCAAGGGACAGGGGGCACTGAAGCTTTCTTT. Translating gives CAWTLQGTGGTEAFF.

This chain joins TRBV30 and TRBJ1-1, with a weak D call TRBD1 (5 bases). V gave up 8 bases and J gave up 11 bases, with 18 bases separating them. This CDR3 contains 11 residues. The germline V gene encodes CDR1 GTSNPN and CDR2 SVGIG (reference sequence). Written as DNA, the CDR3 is TGTGCCGCTCTAGGGCAGGGCCGGGCTTTCTTT. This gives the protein CAALGQGRAFF. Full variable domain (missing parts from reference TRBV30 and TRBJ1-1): SQTIHQWPATLVQPVGSPLSLECTVEGTSNPNLYWYRQAAGRGLQLLFYSVGIGQISSEVPQNLSASRPQDRQFILSSKKLLLSDSGFYLCAALGQGRAFFGQGTRLTVV.

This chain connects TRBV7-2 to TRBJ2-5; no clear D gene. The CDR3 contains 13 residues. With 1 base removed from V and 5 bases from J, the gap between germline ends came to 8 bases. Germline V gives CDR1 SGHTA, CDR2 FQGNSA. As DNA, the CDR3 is TGTGCCAGCAGCTTAGTTTCCCAGGAGACCCAGTACTTC. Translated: CASSLVSQETQYF.

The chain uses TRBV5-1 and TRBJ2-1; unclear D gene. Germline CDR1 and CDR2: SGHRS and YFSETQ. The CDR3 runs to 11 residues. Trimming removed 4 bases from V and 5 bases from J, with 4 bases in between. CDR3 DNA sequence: TGCGCCAGCAGCCCTCACAATGAGCAGTTCTTC. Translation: CASSPHNEQFF.

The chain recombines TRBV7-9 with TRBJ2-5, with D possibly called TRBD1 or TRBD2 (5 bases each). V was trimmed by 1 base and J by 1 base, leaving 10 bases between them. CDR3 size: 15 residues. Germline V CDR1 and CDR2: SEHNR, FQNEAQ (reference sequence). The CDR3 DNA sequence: TGTGCCAGCAGCTTAGACGGGGCAGCCCAAGAGACCCAGTACTTC. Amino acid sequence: CASSLDGAAQETQYF. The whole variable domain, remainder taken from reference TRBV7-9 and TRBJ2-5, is DTGVSQNPRHKITKRGQNVTFRCDPISEHNRLYWYRQTLGQGPEFLTYFQNEAQLEKSRLLSDRFSAERPKGSFSTLEIQRTEQGDSAMYLCASSLDGAAQETQYFGPGTRLLVL.

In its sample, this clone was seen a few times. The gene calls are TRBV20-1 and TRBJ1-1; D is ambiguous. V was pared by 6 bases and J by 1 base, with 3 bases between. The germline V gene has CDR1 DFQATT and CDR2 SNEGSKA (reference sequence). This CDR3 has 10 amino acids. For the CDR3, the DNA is TGCAGTGCCCGGAACACTGAAGCTTTCTTT. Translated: CSARNTEAFF.

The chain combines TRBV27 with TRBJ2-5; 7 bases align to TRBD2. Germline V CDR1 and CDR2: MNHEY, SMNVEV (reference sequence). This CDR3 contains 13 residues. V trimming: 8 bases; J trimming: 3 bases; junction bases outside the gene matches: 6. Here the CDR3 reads CASRGAGEETQYF. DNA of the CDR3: TGTGCCAGCCGAGGGGCGGGAGAAGAGACCCAGTACTTC.

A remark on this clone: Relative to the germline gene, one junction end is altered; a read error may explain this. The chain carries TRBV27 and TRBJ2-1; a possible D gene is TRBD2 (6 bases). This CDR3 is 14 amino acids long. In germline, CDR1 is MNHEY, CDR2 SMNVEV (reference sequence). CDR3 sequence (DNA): TGTGCCAGCAGTTTTGGCGACCGACGGGGGAATTTAGTCTTC. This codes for CASSFGDRRGNLVF.

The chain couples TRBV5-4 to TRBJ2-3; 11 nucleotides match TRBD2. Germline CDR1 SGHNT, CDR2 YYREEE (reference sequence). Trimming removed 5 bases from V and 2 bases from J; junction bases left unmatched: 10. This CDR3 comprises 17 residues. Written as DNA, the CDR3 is TGTGCCAGCAGTCATGGGACTAGCGGCCCCTACACAGATACGCAGTATTTT. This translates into CASSHGTSGPYTDTQYF.

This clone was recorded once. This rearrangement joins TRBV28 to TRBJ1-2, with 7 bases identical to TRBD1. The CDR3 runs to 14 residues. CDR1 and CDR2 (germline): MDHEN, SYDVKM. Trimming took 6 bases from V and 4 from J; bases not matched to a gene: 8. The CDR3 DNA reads TGTGCCAGCAGACTAGGACAGGCCGGCTATGGCTACACCTTC. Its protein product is CASRLGQAGYGYTF.

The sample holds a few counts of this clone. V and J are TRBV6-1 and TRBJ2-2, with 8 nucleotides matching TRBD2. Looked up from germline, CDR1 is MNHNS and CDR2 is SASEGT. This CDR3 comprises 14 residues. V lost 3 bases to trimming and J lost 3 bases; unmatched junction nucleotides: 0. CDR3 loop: CASSEGLDTGELFF. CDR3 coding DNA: TGTGCCAGCAGTGAGGGACTAGACACCGGGGAGCTGTTTTTT.

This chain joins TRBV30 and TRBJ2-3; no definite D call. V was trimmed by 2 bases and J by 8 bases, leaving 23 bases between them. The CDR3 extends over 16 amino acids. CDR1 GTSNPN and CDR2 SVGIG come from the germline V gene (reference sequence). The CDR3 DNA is TGTGCCTGGAGTTTTCCAGGTTTGTCTGGACGGATTACGCAGTATTTT. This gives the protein CAWSFPGLSGRITQYF.

CDR3 sequence reads: CASSLGQGSADTQYF. CDR3 sequence (DNA): TGTGCCAGTAGTCTCGGACAGGGGAGCGCAGATACGCAGTATTTT. The chain recombines TRBV19 with TRBJ2-3, with 9 bases aligning to TRBD1. After removal of 5 bases from V and 4 bases from J, the junction contained 7 bases not matched to a gene. The CDR3 runs 15 residues. The germline gives CDR1 LNHDA, CDR2 SQIVND (reference sequence).

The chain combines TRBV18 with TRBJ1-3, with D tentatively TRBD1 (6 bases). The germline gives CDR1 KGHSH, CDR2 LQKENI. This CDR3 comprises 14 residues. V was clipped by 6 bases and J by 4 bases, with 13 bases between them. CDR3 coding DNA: TGTGCCAGCTCCCTCCAACAGGGAGGAAACACCATATATTTT. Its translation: CASSLQQGGNTIYF.

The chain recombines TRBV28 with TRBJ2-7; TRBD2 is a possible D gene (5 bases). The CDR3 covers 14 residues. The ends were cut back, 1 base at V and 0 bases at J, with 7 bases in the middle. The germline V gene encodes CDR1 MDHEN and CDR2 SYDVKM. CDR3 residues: CASSLYGGSYEQYF. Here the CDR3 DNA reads TGTGCCAGCAGTTTATACGGAGGCTCCTACGAGCAGTACTTC.

The CDR3 loop reads CASSLYVTDTQYF. The CDR3 DNA is TGTGCCAGCAGCTTGTACGTGACAGATACGCAGTATTTT. J is TRBJ2-3 and V is TRBV5-4, with D unclear. Germline lookup yields CDR1 SGHNT and CDR2 YYREEE (reference sequence). V lost 1 base, J lost 3 bases, and 6 bases lay in between. The CDR3 spans 13 residues.

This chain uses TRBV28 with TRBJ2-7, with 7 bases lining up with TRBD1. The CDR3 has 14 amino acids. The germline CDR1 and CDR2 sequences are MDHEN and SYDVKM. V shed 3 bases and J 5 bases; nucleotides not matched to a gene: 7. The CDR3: CASSFDRVSHEQYF. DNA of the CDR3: TGTGCCAGCAGTTTCGACAGGGTATCCCACGAGCAGTACTTC. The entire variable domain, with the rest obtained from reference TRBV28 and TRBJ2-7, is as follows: DVKVTQSSRYLVKRTGEKVFLECVQDMDHENMFWYRQDPGLGLRLIYFSYDVKMKEKGDIPEGYSVSREKKERFSLILESASTNQTSMYLCASSFDRVSHEQYFGPGTRLTVT.

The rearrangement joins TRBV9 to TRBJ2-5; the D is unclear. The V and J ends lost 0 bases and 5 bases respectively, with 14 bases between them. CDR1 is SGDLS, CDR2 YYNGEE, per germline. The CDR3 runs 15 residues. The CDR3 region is CASSVGLSNLETQYF. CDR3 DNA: TGTGCCAGCAGCGTAGGCCTGTCAAATCTGGAGACCCAGTACTTC.

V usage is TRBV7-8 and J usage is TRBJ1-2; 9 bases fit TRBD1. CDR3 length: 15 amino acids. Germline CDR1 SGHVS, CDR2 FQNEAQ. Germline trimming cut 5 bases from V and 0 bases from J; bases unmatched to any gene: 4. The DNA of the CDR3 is TGTGCCAGCAGCCTCGGGACAGGGACTAACTATGGCTACACCTTC. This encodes CASSLGTGTNYGYTF.

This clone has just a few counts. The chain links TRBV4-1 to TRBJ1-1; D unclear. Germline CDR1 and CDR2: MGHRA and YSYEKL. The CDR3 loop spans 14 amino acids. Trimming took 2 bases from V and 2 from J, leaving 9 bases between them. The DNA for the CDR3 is TGCGCCAGCAGCCAACCGATCATTAACACTGAAGCTTTCTTT. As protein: CASSQPIINTEAFF.

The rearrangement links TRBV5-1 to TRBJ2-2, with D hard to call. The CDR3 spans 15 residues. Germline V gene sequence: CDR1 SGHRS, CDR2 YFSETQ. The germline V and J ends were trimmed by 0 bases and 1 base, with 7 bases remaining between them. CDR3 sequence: CASSLAALNTGELFF. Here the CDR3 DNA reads TGCGCCAGCAGCTTGGCCGCCCTGAACACCGGGGAGCTGTTTTTT. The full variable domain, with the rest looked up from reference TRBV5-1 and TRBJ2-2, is KAGVTQTPRYLIKTRGQQVTLSCSPISGHRSVSWYQQTPGQGLQFLFEYFSETQRNKGNFPGRFSGRQFSNSRSEMNVSTLELGDSALYLCASSLAALNTGELFFGEGSRLTVL.

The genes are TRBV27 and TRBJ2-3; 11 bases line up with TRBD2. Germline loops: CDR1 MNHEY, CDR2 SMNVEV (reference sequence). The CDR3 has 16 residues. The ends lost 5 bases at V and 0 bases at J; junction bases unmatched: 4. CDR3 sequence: CASSTGTSGSTDTQYF. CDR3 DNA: TGTGCCAGCAGTACAGGGACTAGCGGTAGCACAGATACGCAGTATTTT.

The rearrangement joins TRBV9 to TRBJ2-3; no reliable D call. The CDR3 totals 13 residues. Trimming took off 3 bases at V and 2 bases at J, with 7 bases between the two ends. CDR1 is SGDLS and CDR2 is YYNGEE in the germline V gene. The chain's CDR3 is CASSARHTDTQYF. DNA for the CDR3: TGTGCCAGCAGCGCACGGCACACAGATACGCAGTATTTT.

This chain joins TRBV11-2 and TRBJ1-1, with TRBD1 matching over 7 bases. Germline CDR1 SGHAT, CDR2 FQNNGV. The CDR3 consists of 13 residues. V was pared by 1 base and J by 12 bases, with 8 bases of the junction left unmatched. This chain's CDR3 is CASSLGYRGLPFF. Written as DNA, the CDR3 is TGTGCCAGCAGCTTAGGTTACAGGGGTTTACCTTTCTTT.

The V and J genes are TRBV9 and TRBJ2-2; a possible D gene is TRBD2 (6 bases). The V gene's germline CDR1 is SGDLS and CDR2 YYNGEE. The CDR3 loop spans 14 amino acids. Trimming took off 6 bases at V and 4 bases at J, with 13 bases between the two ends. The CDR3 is CASKASVGTGELFF. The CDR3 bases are TGTGCCAGCAAGGCTAGCGTCGGCACCGGGGAGCTGTTTTTT.

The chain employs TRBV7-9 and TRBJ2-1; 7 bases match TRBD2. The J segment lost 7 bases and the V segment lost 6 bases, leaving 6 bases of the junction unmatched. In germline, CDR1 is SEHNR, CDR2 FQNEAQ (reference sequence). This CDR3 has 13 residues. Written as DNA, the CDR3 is TGTGCCAGCAGTTTTGCGGGAGTTAATGAGCAGTTCTTC. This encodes CASSFAGVNEQFF. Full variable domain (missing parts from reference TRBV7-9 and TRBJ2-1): DTGVSQNPRHKITKRGQNVTFRCDPISEHNRLYWYRQTLGQGPEFLTYFQNEAQLEKSRLLSDRFSAERPKGSFSTLEIQRTEQGDSAMYLCASSFAGVNEQFFGPGTRLTVL.

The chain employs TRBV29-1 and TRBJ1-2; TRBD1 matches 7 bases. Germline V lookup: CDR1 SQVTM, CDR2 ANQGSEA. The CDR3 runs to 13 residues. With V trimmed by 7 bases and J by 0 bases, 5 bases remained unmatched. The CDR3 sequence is CSARDSTNYGYTF. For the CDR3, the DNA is TGCAGCGCCCGGGACAGCACTAACTATGGCTACACCTTC.

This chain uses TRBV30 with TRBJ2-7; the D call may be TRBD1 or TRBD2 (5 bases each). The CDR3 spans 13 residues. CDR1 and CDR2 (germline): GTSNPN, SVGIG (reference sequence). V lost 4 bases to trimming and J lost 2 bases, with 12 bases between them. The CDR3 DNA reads TGTGCCTGGAACCCCGGGACGGCCTACGAGCAGTACTTC. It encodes CAWNPGTAYEQYF.

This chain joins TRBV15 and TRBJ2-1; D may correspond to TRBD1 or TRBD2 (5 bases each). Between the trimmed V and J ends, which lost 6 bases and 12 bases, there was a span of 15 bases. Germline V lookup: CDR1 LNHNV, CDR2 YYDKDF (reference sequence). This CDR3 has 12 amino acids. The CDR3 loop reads CATRTPGQRQFF. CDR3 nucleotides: TGTGCCACCAGGACCCCGGGGCAACGGCAGTTCTTC.

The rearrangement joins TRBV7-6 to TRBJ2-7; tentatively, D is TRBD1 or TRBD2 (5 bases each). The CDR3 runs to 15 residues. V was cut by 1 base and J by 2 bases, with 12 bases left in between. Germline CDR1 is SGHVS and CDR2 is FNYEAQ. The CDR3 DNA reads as TGTGCCAGCAGCTTAGGCCGGGACGTGACCTACGAGCAGTACTTC. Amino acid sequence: CASSLGRDVTYEQYF.